The 25 T cell receptor beta chains below were found in one sample sequenced in a study of blood T cell repertoires in COVID-19. Some clones are missing from TCRdb's copy, which holds only in-frame ones; the method was immunoSEQ multiplex PCR. The sample lists around 150,000 clones, around 83% seen once, with 8% to 9% in the top ten. Sequencing was performed on peripheral blood. Receptors were obtained from a woman aged 60-75 years with COVID-19, enrolled during active disease.

V is TRBV6-4 and J is TRBJ2-1, with TRBD2 matching 9 bases. Germline values: CDR1 MRHNA, CDR2 SNTAGT. CDR3 size: 17 residues. After removal of 3 bases from V and 7 bases from J, the junction contained 13 bases not matched to a gene. The CDR3 spells CASSETFEREVLNEQFF. In DNA form, the CDR3 reads TGTGCCAGCAGTGAAACTTTTGAGCGGGAGGTCCTTAATGAGCAGTTCTTC.

This chain uses TRBV11-3 with TRBJ2-1; TRBD2 is a possible D gene (7 bases). The V gene's germline CDR1 is SGHNT and CDR2 YENEEA. The V gene lost 8 bases and the J gene lost 3 bases, with 14 bases spanning the gap. This CDR3 has 14 amino acids. The CDR3 is CASGRGANYNEQFF. The CDR3 DNA is TGTGCCAGCGGTCGGGGGGCCAACTACAATGAGCAGTTCTTC.

The chain has TRBV6-1 and TRBJ1-5, with TRBD1 matching over 7 bases. Germline V gene lookup returns CDR1 MNHNS and CDR2 SASEGT. The CDR3 consists of 15 residues. The junction had 7 bases not matched to a gene; V was cut back by 1 base and J by 7 bases. CDR3 in DNA: TGTGCCAGCAGTGAAGGACAGGGATTGATGCAGCCCCAGCATTTT. It encodes CASSEGQGLMQPQHF.

The rearrangement uses TRBV19 and TRBJ1-2; tentative D call: TRBD1 (5 bases). The germline V and J ends were trimmed by 0 bases and 6 bases, with 14 bases remaining between them. Germline V gene sequence: CDR1 LNHDA, CDR2 SQIVND (reference sequence). The CDR3 totals 15 residues. DNA for the CDR3: TGTGCCAGTAGTATAGATCGGAAGGGGTCTGATGGCTACACCTTC. Translated, it gives CASSIDRKGSDGYTF.

CDR3 sequence: CASSSTRGNQPQHF. For the CDR3, the DNA is TGTGCCAGTAGTTCCACCAGGGGTAATCAGCCCCAGCATTTT. V and J are TRBV19 and TRBJ1-5; D may be TRBD1 (6 bases). V was pared by 5 bases and J by 4 bases, with 12 bases between. The CDR3 is made up of 14 amino acids. Germline values: CDR1 LNHDA, CDR2 SQIVND (reference sequence).

As to this clone: The same CDR3 can be traced to other DNA sequences in this sample. This chain joins TRBV3-1 (or the pseudogene TRBV3-2) and TRBJ1-2; 7 bases align to TRBD1. Trimming took 4 bases from V and 3 from J; bases not matched to a gene: 2. CDR1 is LGHDT, CDR2 YNNKEL, per germline (reference sequence). The CDR3 is 13 residues long. The CDR3 DNA follows: TGTGCCAGCAGCCCCCAGGGGGACTATGGCTACACCTTC. It translates to CASSPQGDYGYTF.

In this sample, this clone turned up a few times. The chain has TRBV11-2 and TRBJ2-7; 10 bases align to TRBD1. Losses at the gene ends were 4 bases for V and 8 bases for J; bases not matched to a gene: 11. Germline V lookup: CDR1 SGHAT, CDR2 FQNNGV. This CDR3 is 15 amino acids long. The CDR3 DNA follows: TGTGCCAGCAGCTCCGGGACAGGGGCTTCTCTCAAGCAGTACGTC. Its translation: CASSSGTGASLKQYV.

In its sample, this clone was seen a few times. The chain has TRBV6-5 and TRBJ1-1, with a weak D call TRBD1 (5 bases). This CDR3 has 13 residues. V shed 4 bases and J shed 2 bases, with 8 bases lying between them. CDR1 and CDR2 from the germline V gene are MNHEY and SVGAGI. The CDR3 is CASSFDRNTEAFF. The CDR3 DNA sequence: TGTGCCAGCAGTTTCGACAGAAACACTGAAGCTTTCTTT.

This chain uses TRBV5-4 with TRBJ1-1; possible D gene TRBD1, 5 bases. Germline CDR1 and CDR2: SGHNT and YYREEE (reference sequence). This CDR3 has 15 residues. Trimming shortened V by 4 bases and J by 3 bases, and 16 bases separated the two germline ends. The CDR3 protein is CASSILGGLDTEAFF. CDR3 nucleotide sequence: TGTGCCAGCAGCATTCTGGGGGGGTTGGACACTGAAGCTTTCTTT.

This chain joins TRBV6-6 and TRBJ1-6; a possible D gene is TRBD1 (6 bases). CDR1 and CDR2 (germline): MNHNY, SVGAGI (reference sequence). With 4 bases removed from V and 9 bases from J, the gap between germline ends came to 19 bases. This CDR3 contains 16 residues. The CDR3 DNA reads TGTGCCAGCAGTTCCGACGGACAGCCCCAAGCTTCACCCCTCCACTTT. Residues: CASSSDGQPQASPLHF.

As regards this clone: Other DNA sequences of this sample code for an identical CDR3. The chain links TRBV6-1 to TRBJ1-1; TRBD1 is a possible D gene (5 bases). V was cut by 0 bases and J by 5 bases, with 7 bases left in between. This CDR3 comprises 13 residues. Germline V gene data show CDR1 as MNHNS and CDR2 as SASEGT. CDR3 protein: CASSEAQGTEAFF. CDR3 in DNA: TGTGCCAGCAGTGAAGCGCAGGGTACTGAAGCTTTCTTT.

J is TRBJ1-1 and V is TRBV19, with 10 positions matching TRBD1. J gave up 5 bases and V 7 bases, and 13 bases lay outside the gene matches. Germline V gene sequence: CDR1 LNHDA, CDR2 SQIVND (reference sequence). This CDR3 has 16 residues. The CDR3 coding sequence is TGTGCCAGTACCCCCCGCAAGACAGGGGGCGAGACTGAAGCTTTCTTT. Protein: CASTPRKTGGETEAFF.

This chain links TRBV6-2 or TRBV6-3 with TRBJ2-4; TRBD2 is a possible D gene (6 bases). Germline values: CDR1 MNHEY, CDR2 SVGEGT. V was pared by 5 bases and J by 4 bases, with 15 bases between. The CDR3 covers 15 residues. CDR3: CASSPTPGGKNIQYF. The CDR3 DNA sequence: TGTGCCAGCAGTCCAACCCCCGGGGGAAAAAACATTCAGTACTTC.

The V and J genes are TRBV18 and TRBJ2-1, with 8 nucleotides matching TRBD1. J gave up 5 bases and V 5 bases, and 5 bases lay outside the gene matches. In germline, CDR1 is KGHSH, CDR2 LQKENI. The CDR3 runs 14 residues. In DNA, the CDR3 is TGTGCCAGCTCAAACAGGGGGTTGGACAATGAGCAGTTCTTC. Its protein is CASSNRGLDNEQFF.

This chain links TRBV7-8 with TRBJ1-2; D remains ambiguous. Germline V gives CDR1 SGHVS, CDR2 FQNEAQ. The germline V and J ends were trimmed by 7 bases and 1 base, with 16 bases remaining between them. This CDR3 has 15 residues. CDR3 coding DNA: TGTGCCAGCACCCCGGACTCAAGACTTAACTATGGCTACACCTTC. This gives the protein CASTPDSRLNYGYTF.

V and J are TRBV2 and TRBJ2-5; tentative D call: TRBD1 (7 bases). The germline V gene encodes CDR1 SNHLY and CDR2 FYNNEI. The V end lost 5 bases, the J end lost 5 bases, and 15 bases lay between the germline ends. The CDR3 extends over 14 amino acids. In DNA, the CDR3 is TGTGCCAGCAGTTCTAGCAGGGGGGCCGAGACCCAGTACTTC. Translating it yields CASSSSRGAETQYF. Variable domain in full (rest from reference TRBV2 and TRBJ2-5): EPEVTQTPSHQVTQMGQEVILRCVPISNHLYFYWYRQILGQKVEFLVSFYNNEISEKSEIFDDQFSVERPDGSNFTLKIRSTKLEDSAMYFCASSSSRGAETQYFGPGTRLLVL.

V is TRBV6-5 and J is TRBJ1-5; 7 bases agree with TRBD1. The CDR3 has 15 amino acids. J gave up 7 bases and V 6 bases, and 12 bases lay outside the gene matches. Germline V CDR1 and CDR2: MNHEY, SVGAGI. As DNA, the CDR3 is TGTGCCAGCAGAAACCTAGGGGGCGAAGGACAGCCCCAGCATTTT. It codes for CASRNLGGEGQPQHF.

The V gene is TRBV20-1, the J gene TRBJ2-5, with D perhaps matching TRBD2 (6 bases). Per germline, CDR1 DFQATT and CDR2 SNEGSKA (reference sequence). The V end lost 5 bases, the J end lost 7 bases, and 11 bases lay between the germline ends. The CDR3 runs 11 residues. The CDR3, as DNA: TGCAGTGCTCAGCATAGCGGGACCCAGTACTTC. Protein product: CSAQHSGTQYF.

This clone was counted at least ten times. This sequence joins TRBV6-6 and TRBJ1-5; D gene ambiguous. The CDR3 covers 16 residues. Germline CDR1 reads MNHNY; CDR2 reads SVGAGI (reference sequence). V was shortened by 6 bases and J by 2 bases, with 17 bases between the two germline ends. CDR3 DNA sequence: TGTGCCAGCAGCCCCGGAGCTGGGAGTGGCAATCAGCCCCAGCATTTT. This sequence encodes CASSPGAGSGNQPQHF.

This chain joins TRBV5-1 and TRBJ2-3; D is possibly TRBD2 (6 bases). The CDR3 spans 16 residues. Germline CDR1 SGHRS, CDR2 YFSETQ. Trimming removed 1 base from V and 3 bases from J, with 15 bases in between. This CDR3 is CASSLKASVGTDTQYF. As DNA, the CDR3 is TGCGCCAGCAGCTTGAAGGCTAGCGTTGGGACAGATACGCAGTATTTT.

This chain uses TRBV5-6 with TRBJ2-1, with D unresolved. The CDR3 contains 14 residues. Trimming cost V 0 bases and J 0 bases, with 4 bases left between them. Per the germline V gene, CDR1 is SGHDT and CDR2 is YYEEEE. As DNA, the CDR3 is TGTGCCAGCAGCTTGGGGAGCTCCTACAATGAGCAGTTCTTC. Protein: CASSLGSSYNEQFF.

The rearrangement joins TRBV30 to TRBJ1-2; perhaps TRBD1 as D (6 bases). CDR3 size: 14 residues. V was cut by 2 bases and J by 1 base, with 11 bases left in between. CDR1 GTSNPN and CDR2 SVGIG come from the germline V gene (reference sequence). The CDR3 loop reads CAWSRDRFNYGYTF. CDR3 coding DNA: TGTGCCTGGAGTCGAGACAGGTTTAACTATGGCTACACCTTC.

J is TRBJ2-1 and V is TRBV30, with TRBD1 identical over 9 bases. The CDR3 has 14 amino acids. Germline V gene lookup returns CDR1 GTSNPN and CDR2 SVGIG (reference sequence). Trimming removed 0 bases from V and 10 bases from J; junction bases left unmatched: 7. The CDR3 nucleotides are TGTGCCTGGAGTGTGGACAGGGGCTTACGGGAGCAGTTCTTC. Protein sequence: CAWSVDRGLREQFF.

This chain uses TRBV19 with TRBJ2-3; 8 nucleotides line up with TRBD2. The germline CDR1 and CDR2 sequences are LNHDA and SQIVND (reference sequence). The CDR3 totals 16 residues. Trimming cost V 3 bases and J 3 bases; bases outside gene matches: 8. The CDR3 here is CASSIYPGLETDTQYF. CDR3 nucleotides: TGTGCCAGTAGTATCTATCCGGGACTAGAAACAGATACGCAGTATTTT.

The gene calls are TRBV9 and TRBJ1-6; D is unresolved. V dropped 2 bases and J dropped 8 bases, with 8 bases sitting between them. Germline values: CDR1 SGDLS, CDR2 YYNGEE. The CDR3 has 13 residues. The CDR3 here is CASSVRYDSPLHF. The DNA for the CDR3 is TGTGCCAGCAGCGTCAGGTATGATTCACCCCTCCACTTT. Supplemented by reference TRBV9 and TRBJ1-6, the full variable domain reads DSGVTQTPKHLITATGQRVTLRCSPRSGDLSVYWYQQSLDQGLQFLIQYYNGEERAKGNILERFSAQQFPDLHSELNLSSLELGDSALYFCASSVRYDSPLHFGNGTRLTVT.